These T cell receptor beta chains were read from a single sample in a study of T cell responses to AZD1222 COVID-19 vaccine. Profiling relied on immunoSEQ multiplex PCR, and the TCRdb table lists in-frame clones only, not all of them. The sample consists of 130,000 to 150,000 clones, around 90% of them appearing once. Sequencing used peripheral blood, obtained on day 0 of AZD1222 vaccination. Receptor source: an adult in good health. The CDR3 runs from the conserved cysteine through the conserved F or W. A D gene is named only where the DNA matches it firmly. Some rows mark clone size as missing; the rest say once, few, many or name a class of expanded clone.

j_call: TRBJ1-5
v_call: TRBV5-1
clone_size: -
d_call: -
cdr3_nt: TGCGCCAGCAGCTTGACTCCGACAGACGGAAATCAGCCCCAGCATTTT
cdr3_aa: CASSLTPTDGNQPQHF

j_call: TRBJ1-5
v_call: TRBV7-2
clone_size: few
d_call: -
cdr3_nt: TGTGCCAGCAGCTTAGACTCTGGGCGGTCCTCGGCCCAGCATTTT
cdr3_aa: CASSLDSGRSSAQHF

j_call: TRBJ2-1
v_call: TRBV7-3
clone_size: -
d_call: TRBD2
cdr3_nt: TGTGCCAGCAGCTTAATGGCTAGCGGGGGGCTCCATGAGCAGTTCTTC
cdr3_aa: CASSLMASGGLHEQFF

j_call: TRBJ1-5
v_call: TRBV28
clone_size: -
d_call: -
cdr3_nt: TGTGCCAGCAGTGGTCTTAGGGGGGGCCAGCAGCATTTT
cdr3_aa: CASSGLRGGQQHF

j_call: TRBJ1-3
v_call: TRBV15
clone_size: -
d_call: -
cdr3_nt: TGTGCCACTCGAGGTTCTGGAAACACCATATATTTT
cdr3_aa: CATRGSGNTIYF

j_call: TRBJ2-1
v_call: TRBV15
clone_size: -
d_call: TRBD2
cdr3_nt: TGTGCCACCAGCAGAGTCCCTAGCGGATACAATGAGCAGTTCTTC
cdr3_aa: CATSRVPSGYNEQFF

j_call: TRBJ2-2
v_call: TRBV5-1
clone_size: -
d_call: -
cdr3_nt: TGCGCCAGCAGCTTTACAGTGGCCACGAACACCGGGGAGCTGTTTTTT
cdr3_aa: CASSFTVATNTGELFF

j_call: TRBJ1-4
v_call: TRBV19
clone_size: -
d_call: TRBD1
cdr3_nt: TGTGCCAGTAGTCGGGACAGGAGGGCTACGGACGAAAAACTGTTTTTT
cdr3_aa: CASSRDRRATDEKLFF

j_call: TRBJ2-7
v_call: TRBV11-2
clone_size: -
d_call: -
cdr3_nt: TGTGCCAGCAGCTCGCAGGGGTTAGCGGGCTACGAGCAGTACTTC
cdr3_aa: CASSSQGLAGYEQYF

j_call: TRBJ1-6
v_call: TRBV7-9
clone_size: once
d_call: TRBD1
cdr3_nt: TGTGCCAGCAGCCAGGGGACAGGATATAATTCACCCCTCCACTTT
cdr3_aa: CASSQGTGYNSPLHF

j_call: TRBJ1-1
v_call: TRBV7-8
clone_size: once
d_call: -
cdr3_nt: TGTGCCAGCAGCTTTGACAGGACGAACACTGAAGCTTTCTTT
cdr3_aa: CASSFDRTNTEAFF

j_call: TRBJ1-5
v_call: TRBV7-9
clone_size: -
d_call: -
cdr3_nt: TGTGCCAGCAGCACTCCGGGGGTTCAGGGGCCCCAGCATTTT
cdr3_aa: CASSTPGVQGPQHF

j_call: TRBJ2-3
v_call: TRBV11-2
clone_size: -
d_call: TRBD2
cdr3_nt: TGTGCCAGCAGCCAAACGCCGGGAGGGATAGATACGCAGTATTTT
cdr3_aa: CASSQTPGGIDTQYF

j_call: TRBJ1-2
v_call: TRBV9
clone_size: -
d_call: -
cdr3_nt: TGTGCCAGCAGCGTAGGGGAAGGGGAAATTTTCGGCTACACCTTC
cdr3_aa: CASSVGEGEIFGYTF

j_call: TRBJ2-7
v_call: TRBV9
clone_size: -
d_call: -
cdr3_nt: TGTGCCAGCAGCCCCACGCTGCGGACCGACTACGAGCAGTACTTC
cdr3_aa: CASSPTLRTDYEQYF

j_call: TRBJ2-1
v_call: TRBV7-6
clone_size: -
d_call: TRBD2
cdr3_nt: TGTGCCAGCAGGACTAGCGGGGCAAATGAGCAGTTCTTC
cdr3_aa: CASRTSGANEQFF

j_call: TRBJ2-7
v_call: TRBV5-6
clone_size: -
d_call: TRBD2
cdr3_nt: TGTGCCAGCAGCTTGAGCGGGGGTTTCAGCTCCTACGAGCAGTACTTC
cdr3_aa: CASSLSGGFSSYEQYF

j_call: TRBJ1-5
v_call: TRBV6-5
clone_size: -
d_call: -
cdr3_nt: TGTGCCAGCACCACCTGGGGGGGCTACAATCAGCCCCAGCATTTT
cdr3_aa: CASTTWGGYNQPQHF

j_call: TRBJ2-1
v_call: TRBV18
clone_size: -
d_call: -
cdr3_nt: TGTGCCAGCTCCTCCGGGCCTCGTCCCTACAATGAGCAGTTCTTC
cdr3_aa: CASSSGPRPYNEQFF

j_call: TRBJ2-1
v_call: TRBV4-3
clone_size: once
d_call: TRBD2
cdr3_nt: TGCGCCAGCAGCCAAGAAGTGGAACTAGCGGGGACAGACAATGAGCAGTTCTTC
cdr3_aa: CASSQEVELAGTDNEQFF

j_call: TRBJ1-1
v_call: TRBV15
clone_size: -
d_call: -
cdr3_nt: TGTGCCACCAGCAGGGTCGGCACTGAAGCTTTCTTT
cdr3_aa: CATSRVGTEAFF

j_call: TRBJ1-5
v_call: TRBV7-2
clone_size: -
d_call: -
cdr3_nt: TGTGCCAGCAGCCAAACCAACAGGGATCAGCCCCAGCATTTT
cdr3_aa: CASSQTNRDQPQHF

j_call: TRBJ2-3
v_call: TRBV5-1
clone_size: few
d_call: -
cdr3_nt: TGCGCCAGCAGCTTGCACACAGATACGCAGTATTTT
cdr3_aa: CASSLHTDTQYF

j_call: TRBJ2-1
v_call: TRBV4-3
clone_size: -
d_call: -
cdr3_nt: TGCGCCAGCAGCCAAGAACAGGGTCAATACGTGGCATCCTACAATGAGCAGTTCTTC
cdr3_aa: CASSQEQGQYVASYNEQFF

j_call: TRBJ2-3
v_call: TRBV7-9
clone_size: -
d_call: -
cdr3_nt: TGTGCCAGCAGCTCGATCTCATCGGGGGATACGCAGTATTTT
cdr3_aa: CASSSISSGDTQYF

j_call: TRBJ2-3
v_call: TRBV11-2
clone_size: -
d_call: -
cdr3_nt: TGTGCCAGCAGCGAACCGAGTTGGACTGTCCATACGCAGTATTTT
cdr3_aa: CASSEPSWTVHTQYF

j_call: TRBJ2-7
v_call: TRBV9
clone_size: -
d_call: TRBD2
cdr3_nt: TGTGCCAGCAGCGCCCCACTAGCGGGACCCCTCGAGCAGTACTTC
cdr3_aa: CASSAPLAGPLEQYF

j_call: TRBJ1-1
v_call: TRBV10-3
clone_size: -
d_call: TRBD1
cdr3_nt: TGTGCCATTTCCGACGGGACAGAGAACACTGAAGCTTTCTTT
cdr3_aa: CAISDGTENTEAFF

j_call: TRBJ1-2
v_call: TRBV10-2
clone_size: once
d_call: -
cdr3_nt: TGCGCCAGTTTGGGGACGTCAGCTAACTATGGCTACACCTTC
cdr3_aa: CASLGTSANYGYTF

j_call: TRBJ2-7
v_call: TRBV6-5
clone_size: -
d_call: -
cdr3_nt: TGTGCCAGCAGTTACTCTGACAGCTACGAGCAGTACTTC
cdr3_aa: CASSYSDSYEQYF

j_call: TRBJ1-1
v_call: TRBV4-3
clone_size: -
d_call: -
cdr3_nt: TGCGCCAGCAGCCAAGAGGGCAGGGTTCACACTGAAGCTTTCTTT
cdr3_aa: CASSQEGRVHTEAFF

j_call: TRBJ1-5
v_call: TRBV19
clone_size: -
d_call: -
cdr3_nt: TGTGCCACCAGGACGGGCAATCAGCCCCAGCATTTT
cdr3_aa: CATRTGNQPQHF

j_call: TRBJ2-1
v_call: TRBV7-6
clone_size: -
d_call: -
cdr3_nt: TGTGCCAGCAGCTTTCGGAGGGGGAGCTCCTACAATGAGCAGTTCTTC
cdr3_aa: CASSFRRGSSYNEQFF

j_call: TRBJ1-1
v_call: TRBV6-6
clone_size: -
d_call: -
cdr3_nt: TGTGCCAGCAGCGCCCGGGCCGGGGACACTGAAGCTTTCTTT
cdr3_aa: CASSARAGDTEAFF

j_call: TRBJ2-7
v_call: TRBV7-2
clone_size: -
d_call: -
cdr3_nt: TGTGCCAGCAGCCCAGGCGCTAGGACCACCTACGAGCAGTACTTC
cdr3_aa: CASSPGARTTYEQYF

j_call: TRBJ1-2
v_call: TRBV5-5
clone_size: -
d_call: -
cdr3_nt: TGTGCCAGCAGCCCCGCCAGAACTATGGATGGCTACACCTTC
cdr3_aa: CASSPARTMDGYTF

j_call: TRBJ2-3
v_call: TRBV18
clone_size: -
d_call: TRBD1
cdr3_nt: TGTGCCAGCTCACCGCAGGGGGCAGGGCCCAAAGATACGCAGTATTTT
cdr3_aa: CASSPQGAGPKDTQYF

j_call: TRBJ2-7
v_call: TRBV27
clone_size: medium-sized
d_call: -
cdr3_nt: TGTGCCAGCAGGGGACTCAGTTTGGGGTACGAGCAGTACTTC
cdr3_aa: CASRGLSLGYEQYF

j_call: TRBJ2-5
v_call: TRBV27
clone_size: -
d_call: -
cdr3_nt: TGTGCCAGCAGTTTATACGGGACACTAAGCGGGCGTCGGGAGACCCAGTACTTC
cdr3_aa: CASSLYGTLSGRRETQYF

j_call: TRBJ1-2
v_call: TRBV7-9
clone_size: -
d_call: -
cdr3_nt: TGTGCCAGCAGCCGGGACACCTATGGCTACACCTTC
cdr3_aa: CASSRDTYGYTF

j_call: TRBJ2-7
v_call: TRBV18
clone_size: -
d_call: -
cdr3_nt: TGTGCCAGCTCACCGTCCAGGGTTCCCTACGAGCAGTACTTC
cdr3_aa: CASSPSRVPYEQYF

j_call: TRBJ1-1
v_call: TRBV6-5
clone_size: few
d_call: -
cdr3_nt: TGTGCCAGCAGTTTCCTAGACAGGCGAGAGACTGAAGCTTTCTTT
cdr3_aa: CASSFLDRRETEAFF

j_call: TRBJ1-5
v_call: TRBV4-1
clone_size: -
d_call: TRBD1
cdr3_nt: TGCGCCAGCAGCGTTCACAGGGGGCGTCAGCCCCAGCATTTT
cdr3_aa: CASSVHRGRQPQHF

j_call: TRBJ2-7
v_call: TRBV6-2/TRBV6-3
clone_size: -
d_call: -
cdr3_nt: TGTGCCAGCAGTCCCGCCGGAGAAGGGGTCGAGCAGTACTTC
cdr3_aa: CASSPAGEGVEQYF

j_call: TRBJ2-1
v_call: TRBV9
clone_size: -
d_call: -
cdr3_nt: TGTGCCAGCAGCGTAGAACAGCTACCCTACAATGAGCAGTTCTTC
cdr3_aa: CASSVEQLPYNEQFF

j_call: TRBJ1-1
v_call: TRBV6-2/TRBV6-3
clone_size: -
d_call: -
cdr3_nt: TGTGCCAGCAGTTATTCCGGACAGTACACTGAAGCTTTCTTT
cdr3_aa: CASSYSGQYTEAFF

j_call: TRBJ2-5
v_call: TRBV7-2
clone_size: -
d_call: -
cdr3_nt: TGTGCCAGCAGCATCGAAGAGACCCAGTACTTC
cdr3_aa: CASSIEETQYF

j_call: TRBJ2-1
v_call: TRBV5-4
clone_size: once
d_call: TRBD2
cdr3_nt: TGTGCCAGCAGCACCGGGACTAGCGGGAGGAATGAGCAGTTCTTC
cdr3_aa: CASSTGTSGRNEQFF

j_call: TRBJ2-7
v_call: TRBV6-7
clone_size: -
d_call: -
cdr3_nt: TGTGCCGGAATGGTCGCGTTCGGGGACGAGCAGTACTTC
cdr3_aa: CAGMVAFGDEQYF